One T cell receptor beta chain is described in this entry. Clones were sequenced by immunoSEQ multiplex PCR, and TCRdb holds only the in-frame ones, with some missing. The table includes around 200,000 clones, about 66% detected once. Trimming left V 3 bases short and J 1 base short, with 16 bases between. Germline V gene sequence: CDR1 SGHAT, CDR2 FQNNGV. CDR3 size: 16 residues. The source of the sample is a study of shared clonotypes between healthy human individuals. Input material: memory CD4+ T cells sorted from blood. Subset indicated: CD45RA-negative fraction. The chain employs TRBV11-2 and TRBJ2-7, with D possibly matching TRBD1 (6 bases). The clonotype was recovered from a man between 25 and 39 years old in good health. The CDR3 coding sequence is TGTGCCAGCAGCTTCCTCCTAGACAGGCGTTCCTACGAGCAGTACTTC. It specifies CASSFLLDRRSYEQYF.